This passage covers 31 T cell receptor beta chains from one sample sequenced in a study of OX40 agonist ivuxolimab in advanced cancers. The repertoire was sequenced with immunoSEQ multiplex PCR; TCRdb's copy has only in-frame clones and lacks some. Of fewer than 65,000 clones in the sample, about four fifths were seen once. The source was CD4+ or CD8+ T cells sorted from blood, collected in a trial of the OX40 agonist ivuxolimab. Receptors were obtained from an adult with an advanced solid tumor such as melanoma, head and neck, liver or kidney cancer.

The gene calls are TRBV5-1 and TRBJ2-5; no reliable D call. This CDR3 has 13 residues. Between the trimmed V and J ends, which lost 0 bases and 3 bases, there was a span of 6 bases. CDR1 and CDR2 (germline): SGHRS, YFSETQ. The CDR3 bases are TGCGCCAGCAGCTTGGGGGTCGAAGAGACCCAGTACTTC. This codes for CASSLGVEETQYF.

This chain uses TRBV6-1 with TRBJ2-2; D call uncertain. The CDR3 loop spans 13 amino acids. The germline V gene encodes CDR1 MNHNS and CDR2 SASEGT. V lost 2 bases, J lost 6 bases, and 7 bases lay in between. DNA of the CDR3: TGTGCCAGCAGTGAAACCGTGGCCGGGGAGCTGTTTTTT. Encoded protein: CASSETVAGELFF.

This clone was picked up a small number of times. CDR3 region: CASSGAGASYEQYF. The CDR3 DNA reads as TGTGCCAGCAGTGGAGCGGGGGCTTCCTACGAGCAGTACTTC. The V and J genes are TRBV27 and TRBJ2-7; 8 bases match TRBD2. The germline CDR1 and CDR2 sequences are MNHEY and SMNVEV (reference sequence). The ends lost 5 bases at V and 1 base at J; junction bases unmatched: 4. The CDR3 extends over 14 amino acids.

This clone has just one count. V and J are TRBV5-1 and TRBJ1-1; D uncertain. The CDR3 sequence is 13 residues long. Trimming took 1 base from V and 5 from J, leaving 9 bases between them. Germline V gene lookup returns CDR1 SGHRS and CDR2 YFSETQ. Written as DNA, the CDR3 is TGCGCCAGCAGCTTGATCGGGGATACTGAAGCTTTCTTT. It is translated as CASSLIGDTEAFF.

This chain links TRBV5-1 with TRBJ2-7, with 7 bases lining up with TRBD2. The trim removed 0 bases at V and 6 bases at J, leaving 9 bases unmatched. CDR1 is SGHRS, CDR2 YFSETQ, per germline. This CDR3 contains 15 residues. The CDR3 reads CASSLGGGGPSEQYF. CDR3 coding DNA: TGCGCCAGCAGCTTGGGGGGGGGAGGGCCCTCCGAGCAGTACTTC.

This clone was counted only a few times. The chain employs TRBV9 and TRBJ1-2, with D perhaps matching TRBD1 (6 bases). Germline assignment: CDR1 SGDLS and CDR2 YYNGEE. This CDR3 comprises 15 residues. Trimming shortened V by 4 bases and J by 0 bases, and 13 bases separated the two germline ends. DNA of the CDR3: TGTGCCAGCAGCTATAAGGGGGACCCTAACTATGGCTACACCTTC. Its translation is CASSYKGDPNYGYTF.

The chain recombines TRBV7-9 with TRBJ1-1; TRBD1 aligns across 7 bases. This CDR3 is built from 14 residues. The V gene end was trimmed by 5 bases and the J gene end by 4 bases; junction bases not matched to a gene: 7. The germline V gene encodes CDR1 SEHNR and CDR2 FQNEAQ (reference sequence). Here the CDR3 reads CASSQQGPGTEAFF. CDR3 sequence (DNA): TGTGCCAGCAGCCAACAGGGGCCGGGCACTGAAGCTTTCTTT.

This chain links TRBV28 with TRBJ2-7, with 11 bases identical to TRBD2. Germline CDR1 MDHEN, CDR2 SYDVKM. The CDR3 has 16 residues. V was clipped by 6 bases and J by 7 bases; unmatched bases: 14. CDR3 sequence (DNA): TGTGCCAGCAGCCGACCCGGGACTAGCGGTCGTCGAGAGCAGTACTTC. As protein: CASSRPGTSGRREQYF.

This chain connects TRBV30 to TRBJ2-7, with 9 bases fitting TRBD1. The CDR3 contains 14 residues. The germline gives CDR1 GTSNPN, CDR2 SVGIG (reference sequence). Germline trimming cut 8 bases from V and 1 base from J; bases unmatched to any gene: 9. The CDR3 nucleotides are TGTGCCCTACACCGGGGACAGGGATCCTACGAGCAGTACTTC. Translation: CALHRGQGSYEQYF.

V usage is TRBV7-9 and J usage is TRBJ1-6; tentative D call: TRBD1 (5 bases). Germline V gene lookup returns CDR1 SEHNR and CDR2 FQNEAQ (reference sequence). Trimming removed 3 bases at V and 7 bases at J, with 13 bases between. The CDR3 contains 15 residues. CDR3 residues: CASSFDGAGNSPLHF. CDR3 bases: TGTGCCAGCAGCTTCGACGGGGCGGGGAATTCACCCCTCCACTTT.

DNA for the CDR3: TGTGCCAGCAGTAGTCGGGGGAACCAAGAGACCCAGTACTTC. Translated, it gives CASSSRGNQETQYF. The chain carries TRBV7-9 and TRBJ2-5; the D gene is possibly TRBD2 (6 bases). CDR3 size: 14 residues. Germline CDR1 reads SEHNR; CDR2 reads FQNEAQ (reference sequence). V lost 6 bases and J 0 bases, leaving 11 bases between the germline ends. Complete variable domain (other parts from reference TRBV7-9 and TRBJ2-5): DTGVSQNPRHKITKRGQNVTFRCDPISEHNRLYWYRQTLGQGPEFLTYFQNEAQLEKSRLLSDRFSAERPKGSFSTLEIQRTEQGDSAMYLCASSSRGNQETQYFGPGTRLLVL.

For the CDR3, the DNA is TGTGCCAGCAGCCAAGGTACTACTAGCACAGATACGCAGTATTTT. Its protein is CASSQGTTSTDTQYF. The V call is TRBV14, the J call TRBJ2-3; no firm D call. This CDR3 region has 15 residues. The germline V gene has CDR1 SGHDN and CDR2 FVKESK. Trimming pared 1 base from V and 0 bases from J, leaving 8 bases between.

This clone rates as medium-sized. V usage is TRBV19 and J usage is TRBJ1-1; D is possibly TRBD1 (5 bases). The CDR3 runs 12 residues. CDR1 and CDR2 from the germline V gene are LNHDA and SQIVND (reference sequence). The V end was cut by 4 bases, the J end by 2 bases, with 5 bases between. CDR3 DNA sequence: TGTGCCAGTAGTAGGACAAACACTGAAGCTTTCTTT. It translates to CASSRTNTEAFF.

This rearrangement joins TRBV12-5 to TRBJ1-1; TRBD1 is a possible D gene (6 bases). The CDR3 sequence is 16 residues long. V dropped 1 base and J dropped 4 bases, with 16 bases sitting between them. Germline values: CDR1 LGHNT, CDR2 FRNRAP. The CDR3 DNA reads as TGTGCTAGTGGTTTGGCGCCGCTTGGGGGCCCCACTGAAGCTTTCTTT. The encoded protein is CASGLAPLGGPTEAFF.

This clone is a singleton in its sample. The chain recombines TRBV27 with TRBJ1-5; D not certain. Per germline, CDR1 MNHEY and CDR2 SMNVEV (reference sequence). Trimming left V 6 bases short and J 6 bases short, with 12 bases between. There are 13 residues in the CDR3. CDR3 DNA sequence: TGTGCCAGCAGCCTAAGCGTAGTTCAGCCCCAGCATTTT. Residues: CASSLSVVQPQHF.

This clone was detected a few times. The chain employs TRBV27 and TRBJ1-1; weak D call: TRBD1 (6 bases). The length of the CDR3 is 16 residues. Germline CDR1 MNHEY, CDR2 SMNVEV (reference sequence). V shed 4 bases and J shed 1 base, with 16 bases lying between them. The CDR3 DNA sequence: TGTGCCAGCAGTTCTCCTACACAACAGGGGAACACTGAAGCTTTCTTT. Its translation is CASSSPTQQGNTEAFF.

The V gene is TRBV29-1, the J gene TRBJ1-3; 7 bases match TRBD1. The trim removed 4 bases at V and 2 bases at J, leaving 5 bases unmatched. CDR3 size: 14 residues. The germline CDR1 and CDR2 sequences are SQVTM and ANQGSEA. Here the CDR3 reads CSVGDRVTGNTIYF. The CDR3 DNA reads TGCAGCGTTGGAGACAGGGTTACTGGAAACACCATATATTTT.

This clone showed up just once. The chain uses TRBV14 and TRBJ2-7; 7 bases align to TRBD2. Germline V CDR1 and CDR2: SGHDN, FVKESK. CDR3 size: 15 residues. J lost 4 bases, V lost 0 bases, and 6 bases had no gene match. CDR3 in DNA: TGTGCCAGCAGCCAAGAAGCGCGGGAGCCTTACGAGCAGTACTTC. Residues: CASSQEAREPYEQYF.

The V and J genes are TRBV29-1 and TRBJ2-3; either TRBD1 or TRBD2 may fit D (5 bases each). CDR1 and CDR2 (germline): SQVTM, ANQGSEA. The CDR3 contains 12 residues. The V and J ends lost 7 bases and 6 bases respectively, with 14 bases between them. The CDR3 region is CSGSAWGDTQYF. CDR3 bases: TGCAGCGGTAGTGCTTGGGGGGATACGCAGTATTTT.

In this sample, this clone turned up a few times. The chain recombines TRBV28 with TRBJ2-3; 9 bases match TRBD2. The ends lost 4 bases at V and 0 bases at J; junction bases unmatched: 8. Germline assignment: CDR1 MDHEN and CDR2 SYDVKM. The CDR3 runs 17 residues. The CDR3 region is CASSSSREGLSTDTQYF. CDR3 DNA: TGTGCCAGCAGTTCCTCGCGGGAGGGCCTAAGCACAGATACGCAGTATTTT. The full variable domain, in which reference TRBV28 and TRBJ2-3 provide the parts outside the CDR3, is DVKVTQSSRYLVKRTGEKVFLECVQDMDHENMFWYRQDPGLGLRLIYFSYDVKMKEKGDIPEGYSVSREKKERFSLILESASTNQTSMYLCASSSSREGLSTDTQYFGPGTRLTVL.

CDR3 loop: CASSEAQRAFNEQFF. The CDR3 nucleotides read TGTGCCAGCAGTGAAGCCCAGCGAGCCTTCAATGAGCAGTTCTTC. The genes are TRBV25-1 and TRBJ2-1; D is unclear. Trimming left V 2 bases short and J 6 bases short, with 14 bases between. The CDR3 has 15 amino acids. The germline V gene encodes CDR1 MGHDK and CDR2 SYGVNS.

V gene TRBV28 combines with J gene TRBJ1-4; 8 bases align to TRBD1. The CDR3 contains 16 residues. V was clipped by 4 bases and J by 8 bases; unmatched bases: 12. Per germline, CDR1 MDHEN and CDR2 SYDVKM. The chain's CDR3 is CASSSGTGARGEKLFF. As DNA, the CDR3 is TGTGCCAGCAGTTCCGGGACAGGAGCCCGGGGCGAAAAACTGTTTTTT.

In its sample, this clone ranks as medium-sized (0.01 to 0.1%). The gene calls are TRBV10-1 and TRBJ2-6; the D is unclear. Trimming removed 3 bases at V and 0 bases at J, with 18 bases between. The CDR3 sequence is 19 residues long. Germline-derived CDR1 and CDR2 are WNHNN and SYGVQD (reference sequence). In DNA, the CDR3 is TGCGCCAGCAGTGATGAAAGGTCGGGTATAACCTCTGGGGCCAACGTCCTGACTTTC. It specifies CASSDERSGITSGANVLTF.

This chain uses TRBV7-8 with TRBJ2-7; D may be TRBD1 (5 bases). The CDR3 totals 13 residues. V shed 1 base and J shed 5 bases, with 9 bases lying between them. Germline CDR1 is SGHVS and CDR2 is FQNEAQ. CDR3 nucleotides: TGTGCCAGCAGCTTAGATCGCAGGGACGAGCAGTACTTC. Protein sequence: CASSLDRRDEQYF.

The V call is TRBV18, the J call TRBJ2-7; weak D call: TRBD1 (5 bases). Trimming shortened V by 6 bases and J by 5 bases, and 14 bases separated the two germline ends. From germline, CDR1 is KGHSH and CDR2 LQKENI. This CDR3 is 13 amino acids long. CDR3 residues: CASSPGLIDEQYF. CDR3 DNA: TGTGCCAGCTCCCCAGGGCTTATCGACGAGCAGTACTTC.

This chain joins TRBV28 and TRBJ2-1; TRBD2 aligns across 7 bases. Germline CDR1 reads MDHEN; CDR2 reads SYDVKM. This CDR3 has 17 residues. V shed 1 base, J shed 5 bases, and the junction held 11 bases outside the gene matches. The CDR3 DNA reads TGTGCCAGCAGTTTATACCGGCCGGCAGGGAGGGACAATGAGCAGTTCTTC. Translation: CASSLYRPAGRDNEQFF.

The chain joins TRBV27 to TRBJ1-6; tentative D call: TRBD1 (5 bases). In germline, CDR1 is MNHEY, CDR2 SMNVEV (reference sequence). Trimming removed 5 bases from V and 7 bases from J, with 12 bases in between. The CDR3 sequence is 14 residues long. CDR3 loop: CASSPAGYNSPLHF. In DNA form, the CDR3 reads TGTGCCAGCAGTCCCGCAGGGTACAATTCACCCCTCCACTTT.

The chain is built from TRBV25-1 and TRBJ1-1, with D uncertain. Trimming pared 2 bases from V and 6 bases from J, leaving 13 bases between. This CDR3 spans 14 amino acids. CDR1 is MGHDK and CDR2 is SYGVNS in the germline V gene. CDR3: CASSENVAYAEAFF. The CDR3 DNA is TGTGCCAGCAGTGAAAACGTAGCATACGCTGAAGCTTTCTTT.

V and J are TRBV7-2 and TRBJ2-5; 7 bases line up with TRBD1. The CDR3 has 14 amino acids. Germline V gene lookup returns CDR1 SGHTA and CDR2 FQGNSA. Unmatched junction bases numbered 5, after V lost 0 bases and J lost 7 bases. The DNA of the CDR3 is TGTGCCAGCAGCTTAGCGCAGGGGGATCGGACCCAGTACTTC. Its protein is CASSLAQGDRTQYF.

The table lists this clone with a few counts. The chain carries TRBV7-2 and TRBJ2-5; a possible D gene is TRBD2 (5 bases). The CDR3 has 16 amino acids. Trimming took 5 bases from V and 5 from J, leaving 21 bases between them. CDR1 and CDR2 from the germline V gene are SGHTA and FQGNSA. The CDR3 region has the DNA TGTGCCAGCAGCCCCCCCGGGCCGGGATGGTTTGAGACCCAGTACTTC. Translation gives CASSPPGPGWFETQYF.

This clone was seen just once. The J gene is TRBJ2-1, the V gene TRBV5-6, with TRBD2 matching 9 bases. The length of the CDR3 is 16 residues. V lost 4 bases, J lost 2 bases, and 7 bases stayed unmatched. Germline-derived CDR1 and CDR2 are SGHDT and YYEEEE. The CDR3 here is CASSLLAGVTYNEQFF. CDR3 nucleotides: TGTGCCAGCAGCCTGTTAGCGGGAGTAACCTACAATGAGCAGTTCTTC.